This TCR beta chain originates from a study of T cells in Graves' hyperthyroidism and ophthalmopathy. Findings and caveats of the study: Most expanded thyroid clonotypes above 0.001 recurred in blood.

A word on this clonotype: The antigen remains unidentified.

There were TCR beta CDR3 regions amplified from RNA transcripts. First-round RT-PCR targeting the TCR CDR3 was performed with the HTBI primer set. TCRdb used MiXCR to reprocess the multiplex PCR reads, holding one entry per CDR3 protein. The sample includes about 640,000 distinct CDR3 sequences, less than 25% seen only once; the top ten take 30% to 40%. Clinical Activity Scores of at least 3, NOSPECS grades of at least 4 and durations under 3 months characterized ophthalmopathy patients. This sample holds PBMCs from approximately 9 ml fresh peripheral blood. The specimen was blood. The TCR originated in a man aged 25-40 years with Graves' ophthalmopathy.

The CDR3 loop reads CASSLDSEYGYTF. DNA of the CDR3: TGTGCCAGCAGCTTAGACAGCGAATATGGCTACACCTTC. This sequence joins TRBV5-4 and TRBJ1-2, with a weak D call TRBD1 (5 bases). The V end was cut by 2 bases, the J end by 5 bases, with 10 bases between. This CDR3 is 13 amino acids long. Germline CDR1 is SGHNT and CDR2 is YYREEE (reference sequence). The variable domain in full, with the rest retrieved from reference TRBV5-4 and TRBJ1-2, is ETGVTQSPTHLIKTRGQQVTLRCSSQSGHNTVSWYQQALGQGPQFIFQYYREEENGRGNFPPRFSGLQFPNYSSELNVNALELDDSALYLCASSLDSEYGYTFGSGTRLTVV.